A single sample gave rise to the 13 T cell receptor beta chains below, sequenced in a study of low-dose radiotherapy and immunotherapy resistance in tumors. TRAV- and TRBV-specific primers were used for first-strand cDNA, which covered alpha and beta chains. Over approximately 20 PCR cycles, TCRs were amplified from a constant-region primer and V-primer adapter. One entry per CDR3 protein results from TCRdb running MiXCR on the reads. The sample has 45,000 to 75,000 distinct CDR3 sequences, around 25% seen once. The time point was: before trial treatment. The sample here was PBMCs, taken before treatment. All receptors come from a male donor with prostate cancer.

The chain is built from TRBV9 and TRBJ2-1; no definite D call. Germline-derived CDR1 and CDR2 are SGDLS and YYNGEE. Trimming pared 0 bases from V and 3 bases from J, leaving 10 bases between. This CDR3 is 15 amino acids long. CDR3 region: CASSVGPGLYNEQFF. The CDR3 coding sequence is TGTGCCAGCAGCGTAGGGCCAGGCCTCTACAATGAGCAGTTCTTC.

This clonotype was picked up many times. This chain connects TRBV15 to TRBJ2-3, with 9 bases matching TRBD1. V lost 5 bases, J lost 0 bases, and 3 bases stayed unmatched. Germline loops: CDR1 LNHNV, CDR2 YYDKDF (reference sequence). The CDR3 loop spans 15 amino acids. CDR3 in amino acids: CATSLGQGSTDTQYF. DNA of the CDR3: TGTGCCACCAGCTTGGGACAGGGAAGCACAGATACGCAGTATTTT.

This clonotype has at least ten counts. This sequence joins TRBV5-1 and TRBJ2-7, with 11 bases identical to TRBD2. The germline V gene encodes CDR1 SGHRS and CDR2 YFSETQ. This CDR3 is built from 15 residues. J gave up 3 bases and V 4 bases, and 6 bases lay outside the gene matches. CDR3 sequence reads: CASSPGLADFYEQYF. The DNA of the CDR3 is TGCGCCAGCAGCCCGGGACTAGCGGATTTCTACGAGCAGTACTTC.

This clonotype has at least ten counts. This chain uses TRBV13 with TRBJ2-7; no definite D call. The V gene lost 5 bases and the J gene lost 4 bases, with 6 bases spanning the gap. CDR1 is PRHDT, CDR2 FYEKMQ, per germline (reference sequence). The CDR3 totals 11 residues. CDR3 coding DNA: TGTGCCAGCAGCCAACTATACGAGCAGTACTTC. Translated: CASSQLYEQYF. Filled out from reference TRBV13 and TRBJ2-7, the complete variable domain reads AAGVIQSPRHLIKEKRETATLKCYPIPRHDTVYWYQQGPGQDPQFLISFYEKMQSDKGSIPDRFSAQQFSDYHSELNMSSLELGDSALYFCASSQLYEQYFGPGTRLTVT.

J is TRBJ2-1 and V is TRBV28; TRBD2 matches 11 bases. Germline V gene data show CDR1 as MDHEN and CDR2 as SYDVKM. Unmatched junction bases numbered 12, after V lost 5 bases and J lost 6 bases. This CDR3 has 17 amino acids. As DNA, the CDR3 is TGTGCCAGCAGTACCTACTCGACTAGCGGGGCCCTCAATGAGCAGTTCTTC. Encoded protein: CASSTYSTSGALNEQFF.

This clonotype was observed once. This may be a read error, as it is one base from a much larger clone. The chain combines TRBV5-1 with TRBJ2-1; 13 nucleotides match TRBD2. The germline V gene encodes CDR1 SGHRS and CDR2 YFSETQ. This CDR3 is 15 amino acids long. The CDR3 spells CASSPPGLAGHEQVF. The CDR3 DNA reads as TGCGCCAGCAGCCCCCCGGGACTAGCGGGGCATGAGCAGGTCTTC.

This clonotype has ten or more counts. The chain joins TRBV3-1 to TRBJ2-3; a weak D match, TRBD1 (5 bases). The CDR3 is 14 residues long. Trimming removed 6 bases from V and 1 base from J, with 11 bases in between. CDR1 is LGHDT and CDR2 is YNNKEL in the germline V gene (reference sequence). The DNA of the CDR3 is TGTGCCAGCAGTCCCCAAGGGGGCACAGATACGCAGTATTTT. Translating gives CASSPQGGTDTQYF.

The chain has TRBV29-1 and TRBJ2-2; TRBD1 might be the D (5 bases). Trimming stripped 7 bases from V and 1 base from J, with 13 bases between. The length of the CDR3 is 14 residues. The germline CDR1 and CDR2 sequences are SQVTM and ANQGSEA. CDR3 coding DNA: TGCAGCGCCAAGGGGCAGATGAACACCGGGGAGCTGTTTTTT. Its protein is CSAKGQMNTGELFF.

The J gene is TRBJ1-2, the V gene TRBV28; 7 bases fit TRBD1. Germline V CDR1 and CDR2: MDHEN, SYDVKM. Losses at the gene ends were 10 bases for V and 2 bases for J; bases not matched to a gene: 7. The CDR3 is 13 amino acids. CDR3 nucleotides: TGTGCCATACGGACAGGTCAAAACTATGGCTACACCTTC. Its protein product is CAIRTGQNYGYTF.

This clonotype was observed many times. This sequence joins TRBV11-2 and TRBJ1-2; a possible D gene is TRBD1 (6 bases). This CDR3 spans 17 amino acids. Germline V gives CDR1 SGHAT, CDR2 FQNNGV. With 0 bases removed from V and 6 bases from J, the gap between germline ends came to 20 bases. The CDR3: CASSLDLWAGESDGYTF. CDR3 DNA: TGTGCCAGCAGCTTAGATCTCTGGGCAGGGGAATCCGATGGCTACACCTTC. Combining the CDR3 with reference TRBV11-2 and TRBJ1-2 gives the whole variable domain EAGVAQSPRYKIIEKRQSVAFWCNPISGHATLYWYQQILGQGPKLLIQFQNNGVVDDSQLPKDRFSAERLKGVDSTLKIQPAKLEDSAVYLCASSLDLWAGESDGYTFGSGTRLTVV.

The genes are TRBV6-2 or TRBV6-3 and TRBJ2-1; D remains ambiguous. The V gene lost 6 bases and the J gene lost 1 base, with 19 bases spanning the gap. Germline V gene sequence: CDR1 MNHEY, CDR2 SVGEGT. The CDR3 sequence is 17 residues long. The CDR3 reads CASSPLSRGNSYNEQFF. CDR3 nucleotide sequence: TGTGCCAGCAGCCCTCTTTCGCGTGGAAATTCCTACAATGAGCAGTTCTTC.

This clonotype occurred many times. The gene calls are TRBV5-1 and TRBJ2-7; 7 bases line up with TRBD2. This CDR3 spans 18 amino acids. In germline, CDR1 is SGHRS, CDR2 YFSETQ. The junction had 12 bases not matched to a gene; V was cut back by 0 bases and J by 0 bases. The CDR3 DNA reads TGCGCCAGCAGCTTGGCGATAGCGGGCCCCGTTGACTCCTACGAGCAGTACTTC. Translation: CASSLAIAGPVDSYEQYF.

A few counts support this clonotype. One base away lies a much larger clone, so this may be a sequencing read error. V and J are TRBV28 and TRBJ2-5; TRBD2 aligns across 10 bases. Germline trimming cut 6 bases from V and 2 bases from J; bases unmatched to any gene: 0. There are 13 residues in the CDR3. Per germline, CDR1 MDHEN and CDR2 SYDVKM. Here the CDR3 reads CASRAGGQETQYF. As DNA, the CDR3 is TGTGCCAGCAGAGCGGGAGGGCAAGAGACCCAGTACTTC.